The 18 T cell receptor beta chains presented below share a single source sample, sequenced in a study of cytomegalovirus exposure and HLA in healthy donors. Produced via immunoSEQ multiplex PCR; TCRdb's table is partial and in-frame only. The sample contains roughly 180,000 clones, around 84% of which appear only once. The sample taken for sequencing was PBMCs. These receptors were taken from a man between 18 and 35 years old in good health and CMV-seropositive.

This chain joins TRBV7-8 and TRBJ1-5; D is uncertain. CDR1 and CDR2 (germline): SGHVS, FQNEAQ. Deletions cut 5 bases from V and 1 base from J, with 12 bases between. The CDR3 extends over 15 amino acids. The CDR3 loop is CASSQTAISNQPQHF. The CDR3 bases are TGTGCCAGCAGCCAAACAGCTATCAGCAATCAGCCCCAGCATTTT.

The V gene is TRBV19, the J gene TRBJ2-7; D might be TRBD1 (5 bases). Deletions cut 4 bases from V and 3 bases from J, with 13 bases between. The CDR3 has 14 residues. Germline loops: CDR1 LNHDA, CDR2 SQIVND (reference sequence). The CDR3 bases are TGTGCCAGTAGTAGACAGAGCTTAAACTACGAGCAGTACTTC. Amino acid sequence: CASSRQSLNYEQYF. Full variable domain (remainder filled in from reference TRBV19 and TRBJ2-7): DGGITQSPKYLFRKEGQNVTLSCEQNLNHDAMYWYRQDPGQGLRLIYYSQIVNDFQKGDIAEGYSVSREKKESFPLTVTSAQKNPTAFYLCASSRQSLNYEQYFGPGTRLTVT.

This clone was seen once. The chain combines TRBV2 with TRBJ1-4, with 7 bases matching TRBD1. This CDR3 spans 14 amino acids. Germline lookup yields CDR1 SNHLY and CDR2 FYNNEI. Losses at the gene ends were 6 bases for V and 8 bases for J; bases not matched to a gene: 9. CDR3 bases: TGTGCCAGCAGCGCGACAGGGCGTCGGGAAAAACTGTTTTTT. As protein: CASSATGRREKLFF.

This chain links TRBV7-6 with TRBJ2-1; 9 nucleotides line up with TRBD2. The CDR3 is 16 amino acids. Germline CDR1 reads SGHVS; CDR2 reads FNYEAQ. With V trimmed by 5 bases and J by 3 bases, 8 bases remained unmatched. This chain's CDR3 is CASSPRLAGVYNEQFF. The CDR3 DNA reads as TGTGCCAGCAGCCCTCGATTAGCGGGAGTCTACAATGAGCAGTTCTTC.

This rearrangement joins TRBV7-3 to TRBJ2-1; D ambiguous. Germline lookup yields CDR1 SGHTA and CDR2 FQGTGA. The CDR3 extends over 13 amino acids. Trimming left V 2 bases short and J 9 bases short, with 11 bases between. In nucleotides, the CDR3 is TGTGCCAGCAGCTTAGGCCGCATAAGTGAGCAGTTCTTC. Translation gives CASSLGRISEQFF.

The chain recombines TRBV4-2 with TRBJ2-1, with D maybe TRBD2 (6 bases). The CDR3 sequence is 16 residues long. Between the trimmed V and J ends, which lost 0 bases and 4 bases, there was a span of 13 bases. From germline, CDR1 is LGHNA and CDR2 YNFKEQ. The CDR3: CASSQDGGGTYNEQFF. CDR3 nucleotide sequence: TGTGCCAGCAGCCAAGATGGCGGCGGGACTTACAATGAGCAGTTCTTC.

This rearrangement joins TRBV27 to TRBJ1-4; TRBD1 matches 8 bases. Germline lookup yields CDR1 MNHEY and CDR2 SMNVEV (reference sequence). The CDR3 extends over 16 amino acids. Trimming cost V 7 bases and J 2 bases; bases outside gene matches: 9. The CDR3 spells CASKDRAFATNEKLFF. CDR3 DNA sequence: TGTGCCAGCAAGGACAGGGCCTTCGCGACTAATGAAAAACTGTTTTTT. Full variable domain (outside the CDR3, taken from reference TRBV27 and TRBJ1-4): EAQVTQNPRYLITVTGKKLTVTCSQNMNHEYMSWYRQDPGLGLRQIYYSMNVEVTDKGDVPEGYKVSRKEKRNFPLILESPSPNQTSLYFCASKDRAFATNEKLFFGSGTQLSVL.

The chain links TRBV28 to TRBJ2-1, with D possibly being TRBD1 (6 bases). The CDR3 has 17 residues. Germline V CDR1 and CDR2: MDHEN, SYDVKM. Trimming removed 5 bases at V and 4 bases at J, with 21 bases between. CDR3 amino acids: CASSPDSGTPIYNEQFF. The CDR3 DNA reads TGTGCCAGCAGTCCTGACTCCGGGACACCGATTTACAATGAGCAGTTCTTC.

The chain uses TRBV28 and TRBJ1-4; 10 bases fit TRBD1. Germline-derived CDR1 and CDR2 are MDHEN and SYDVKM. The CDR3 runs 13 residues. V lost 7 bases and J lost 8; bases outside the gene matches: 4. The CDR3 here is CASTGTGVEKLFF. DNA of the CDR3: TGTGCCAGCACTGGGACAGGGGTGGAAAAACTGTTTTTT.

This rearrangement joins TRBV2 to TRBJ2-1; 7 bases map to TRBD2. V was pared by 11 bases and J by 4 bases, with 11 bases of the junction left unmatched. The CDR3 has 14 amino acids. CDR1 SNHLY and CDR2 FYNNEI come from the germline V gene. CDR3 bases: TGTGCCGTCAGAAGAGCGGGATTGTACAATGAGCAGTTCTTC. Amino acid sequence: CAVRRAGLYNEQFF.

The sample holds one count of this clone. As DNA, the CDR3 is TGTGCCTCCAGGCGGACGGGGGGGGCTAACTACGAGCAGTACTTC. It specifies CASRRTGGANYEQYF. The rearrangement joins TRBV28 to TRBJ2-7; 8 nucleotides line up with TRBD2. V lost 11 bases, J lost 3 bases, and 15 bases stayed unmatched. Germline CDR1 reads MDHEN; CDR2 reads SYDVKM. CDR3 length: 15 residues.

The chain links TRBV6-5 to TRBJ2-5; tentative D call: TRBD1 (7 bases). From germline, CDR1 is MNHEY and CDR2 SVGAGI. The CDR3 covers 12 residues. V shed 6 bases and J shed 5 bases, with 10 bases lying between them. Here the CDR3 DNA reads TGTGCCAGCAGGTCAGGGGGGGAGACCCAGTACTTC. It codes for CASRSGGETQYF.

V and J are TRBV19 and TRBJ2-5; 10 bases fit TRBD2. CDR1 is LNHDA, CDR2 SQIVND, per germline (reference sequence). The CDR3 covers 15 residues. The V and J ends lost 6 bases and 3 bases, in that order; junction bases with no gene match: 7. CDR3 sequence reads: CASSWTSGREETQYF. CDR3 bases: TGTGCCAGTAGCTGGACTAGCGGTCGTGAAGAGACCCAGTACTTC.

This chain connects TRBV28 to TRBJ2-7; TRBD2 matches at 7 bases. This CDR3 comprises 17 residues. Germline V gene lookup returns CDR1 MDHEN and CDR2 SYDVKM. Germline trimming cut 6 bases from V and 6 bases from J; bases unmatched to any gene: 20. The CDR3: CASRPGGGDALSTEQYF. CDR3 sequence (DNA): TGTGCCAGCAGACCAGGTGGGGGGGATGCTCTCTCTACCGAGCAGTACTTC.

This rearrangement joins TRBV9 to TRBJ2-3; 10 nucleotides line up with TRBD2. Germline V gives CDR1 SGDLS, CDR2 YYNGEE. V lost 7 bases to trimming and J lost 0 bases; unmatched junction nucleotides: 2. The length of the CDR3 is 14 residues. The CDR3 region is CASGLAASTDTQYF. The CDR3 DNA follows: TGTGCCAGCGGACTAGCGGCTAGCACAGATACGCAGTATTTT.

This chain uses TRBV2 with TRBJ1-4; the D gene is possibly TRBD1 (5 bases). The germline V gene has CDR1 SNHLY and CDR2 FYNNEI. Deletions cut 3 bases from V and 8 bases from J, with 10 bases between. This CDR3 spans 13 amino acids. In DNA, the CDR3 is TGTGCCAGCAGTGATTGGGGACTAGAAAAACTGTTTTTT. It translates to CASSDWGLEKLFF.

The count of this clone is one. This rearrangement joins TRBV7-9 to TRBJ2-7; a possible D gene is TRBD2 (6 bases). Germline values: CDR1 SEHNR, CDR2 FQNEAQ (reference sequence). CDR3 length equals 13 residues. V was trimmed by 8 bases and J by 4 bases, leaving 15 bases between them. CDR3 region: CASERGSGYEQYF. CDR3 DNA: TGTGCCAGCGAACGGGGGTCGGGGTACGAGCAGTACTTC. Looking up the rest from reference TRBV7-9 and TRBJ2-7 gives the full variable domain: DTGVSQNPRHKITKRGQNVTFRCDPISEHNRLYWYRQTLGQGPEFLTYFQNEAQLEKSRLLSDRFSAERPKGSFSTLEIQRTEQGDSAMYLCASERGSGYEQYFGPGTRLTVT.

This clone has a handful of counts. The rearrangement uses TRBV2 and TRBJ2-7; no definite D call. Germline CDR1 and CDR2: SNHLY and FYNNEI. The CDR3 has 14 amino acids. V was pared by 8 bases and J by 2 bases, with 16 bases between. CDR3 region: CASASWPITYEQYF. DNA for the CDR3: TGTGCCAGCGCAAGTTGGCCGATTACCTACGAGCAGTACTTC.